This TCR beta chain was identified during a study of blood T cells in healthy people across ages. Per the germline V gene, CDR1 is SGHRS and CDR2 is YFSETQ. CDR3 length equals 19 residues. V dropped 3 bases and J dropped 4; count of bases not matched to a gene: 11. This clonotype was observed a handful of times. Primed by a sample-barcoded 5' primer and a J-beta primer mix, a second PCR proceeded for about 6 to 12 cycles. TCRdb independently ran MiXCR on the 5' RACE reads; one entry per CDR3 protein. This sample has around 1.5 million distinct CDR3 sequences, with roughly a third found just once. This chain connects TRBV5-1 to TRBJ2-3; 16 nucleotides align to TRBD2. The sample taken for sequencing was blood. This receptor was obtained from a woman aged 25 to 39 in good health. The CDR3 nucleotides are TGCGCCAGCAGCTCCCCGGGACTAGCGGGGGGGCCGTCAGCAGATACGCAGTATTTT. Its protein is CASSSPGLAGGPSADTQYF.